This T cell receptor (beta chain) was identified during a study of CD8+ T cells in alopecia areata. Study observations and caveats: More clonal than normal scalp was lesional scalp, particularly alopecia totalis/universalis. Sequence data from scalp samples additionally include resident alphabeta T cells of normal skin.

Sequencing templates came from extracted RNA that was reverse transcribed into cDNA. Some clones are missing from TCRdb's copy, which holds only in-frame ones; the method was immunoSEQ multiplex PCR. The repertoire holds roughly 140,000 clones, with less than 65% as singletons. Sorting of CD4+ and CD8+ T cells was performed on PBMCs. CDR1 and CDR2 from the germline V gene are SQVTM and ANQGSEA. The CDR3 extends over 11 amino acids. The trim removed 7 bases at V and 9 bases at J, leaving 6 bases unmatched. This clone has a handful of counts. Its antigen is unknown. This receptor was identified in a human donor in good health. J is TRBJ2-1 and V is TRBV29-1, with TRBD1 matching 7 bases. Sequenced sample: CD8+ T cells sorted from blood. The CDR3 spells CSARQGAEQFF. As DNA, the CDR3 is TGCAGCGCGAGACAGGGCGCTGAGCAGTTCTTC.